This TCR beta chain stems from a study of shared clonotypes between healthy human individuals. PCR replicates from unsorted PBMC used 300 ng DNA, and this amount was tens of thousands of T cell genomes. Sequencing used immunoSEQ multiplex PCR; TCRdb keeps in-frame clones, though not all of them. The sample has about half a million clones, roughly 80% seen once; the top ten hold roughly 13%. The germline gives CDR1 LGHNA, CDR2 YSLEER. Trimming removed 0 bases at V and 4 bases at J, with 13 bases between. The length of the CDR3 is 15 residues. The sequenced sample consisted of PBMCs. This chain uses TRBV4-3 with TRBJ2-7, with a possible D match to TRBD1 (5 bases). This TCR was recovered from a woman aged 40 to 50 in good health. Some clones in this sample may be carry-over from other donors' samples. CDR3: CASSQEGHLLYEQYF. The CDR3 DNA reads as TGCGCCAGCAGCCAAGAAGGACACCTGCTTTACGAGCAGTACTTC.